These 16 T cell receptor beta chains were all obtained from the same sample, sequenced in a study of T cell responses to AZD1222 COVID-19 vaccine. Here immunoSEQ multiplex PCR was the method, and the copy in TCRdb shows in-frame clones only, minus some. The sample holds about 270,000 clones; roughly 93% are singletons and the top ten take roughly 0.51%. Sequencing used peripheral blood, obtained 28 days after the second AZD1222 dose. Receptors originate from an adult who received the AZD1222 COVID-19 vaccine.

This sequence joins TRBV12-5 and TRBJ2-1; D is unclear. Germline assignment: CDR1 LGHNT and CDR2 FRNRAP. The CDR3 is 12 amino acids. Between the trimmed V and J ends, which lost 2 bases and 8 bases, there was a span of 7 bases. The CDR3 DNA reads TGTGCTAGTGGTTTGCGATTCCATGAGCAGTTCTTC. Amino acids: CASGLRFHEQFF.

V usage is TRBV28 and J usage is TRBJ2-7, with D uncertain. V shed 3 bases and J shed 9 bases, with 12 bases lying between them. Germline CDR1 is MDHEN and CDR2 is SYDVKM. CDR3 length: 12 residues. CDR3 protein: CASSFGPAGQYF. For the CDR3, the DNA is TGTGCCAGCAGTTTCGGGCCAGCCGGGCAGTACTTC.

This sequence joins TRBV7-9 and TRBJ1-2; 8 positions match TRBD1. The germline gives CDR1 SEHNR, CDR2 FQNEAQ (reference sequence). The CDR3 is 16 residues long. Unmatched junction bases numbered 9, after V lost 4 bases and J lost 2 bases. The CDR3 DNA reads as TGTGCCAGCAGCTCCGTAGCTCGGACAGGGAACTATGGCTACACCTTC. Translating it yields CASSSVARTGNYGYTF. Together with reference TRBV7-9 and TRBJ1-2, the CDR3 gives the full variable domain: DTGVSQNPRHKITKRGQNVTFRCDPISEHNRLYWYRQTLGQGPEFLTYFQNEAQLEKSRLLSDRFSAERPKGSFSTLEIQRTEQGDSAMYLCASSSVARTGNYGYTFGSGTRLTVV.

The gene calls are TRBV5-1 and TRBJ2-1, with 7 bases fitting TRBD2. Germline lookup yields CDR1 SGHRS and CDR2 YFSETQ. This CDR3 spans 16 amino acids. V shed 6 bases and J 0 bases; nucleotides not matched to a gene: 9. For the CDR3, the DNA is TGCGCCAGCACCATCGGAGGCGGGAGCTCCTACAATGAGCAGTTCTTC. It codes for CASTIGGGSSYNEQFF.

The gene calls are TRBV9 and TRBJ2-3; perhaps TRBD2 as D (7 bases). The CDR3 contains 17 residues. From germline, CDR1 is SGDLS and CDR2 YYNGEE. The V gene lost 3 bases and the J gene lost 0 bases, with 17 bases spanning the gap. DNA of the CDR3: TGTGCCAGCAGCGACAGGGCGGGAGCCTTTAGCACAGATACGCAGTATTTT. It encodes CASSDRAGAFSTDTQYF.

The chain employs TRBV9 and TRBJ1-1; TRBD1 agrees at 7 bases. The CDR3 is made up of 14 amino acids. The trim removed 0 bases at V and 3 bases at J, leaving 2 bases unmatched. Germline CDR1 and CDR2: SGDLS and YYNGEE. CDR3: CASSVGQGDTEAFF. The CDR3 nucleotides are TGTGCCAGCAGCGTAGGACAGGGAGACACTGAAGCTTTCTTT.

The rearrangement uses TRBV2 and TRBJ2-7, with D unclear. Looked up from germline, CDR1 is SNHLY and CDR2 is FYNNEI. Trimming cost V 8 bases and J 5 bases, with 13 bases left between them. There are 12 residues in the CDR3. The CDR3 region has the DNA TGTGCCAGCCGATCCCTATTCAACGAGCAGTACTTC. Amino acids: CASRSLFNEQYF.

CDR3 bases: TGTGCCAGCAGTGCTGGACTAGCGGGGGTAGAGACCCAGTACTTC. It is translated as CASSAGLAGVETQYF. The chain employs TRBV25-1 and TRBJ2-5; 13 nucleotides align to TRBD2. The germline V gene has CDR1 MGHDK and CDR2 SYGVNS. The CDR3 is made up of 15 amino acids. V shed 4 bases and J 4 bases; nucleotides not matched to a gene: 3.

Worth noting for this clone: In the same sample, other DNA sequences code for this CDR3. This chain connects TRBV28 to TRBJ2-7; 8 bases map to TRBD1. The CDR3 loop spans 14 amino acids. Trimming cost V 3 bases and J 3 bases; bases outside gene matches: 4. CDR1 and CDR2 (germline): MDHEN, SYDVKM. CDR3 in amino acids: CASSFPGTGYEQYF. CDR3 in DNA: TGTGCCAGCAGTTTTCCCGGGACAGGCTACGAGCAGTACTTC.

The chain combines TRBV6-2 or TRBV6-3 with TRBJ1-1; 7 nucleotides line up with TRBD1. The germline V gene encodes CDR1 MNHEY and CDR2 SVGEGT. Trimming took 2 bases from V and 11 from J; bases not matched to a gene: 8. CDR3 size: 13 residues. CDR3 amino acids: CASSYPQGIKAFF. CDR3 bases: TGTGCCAGCAGTTACCCACAGGGGATTAAGGCTTTCTTT.

With respect to this clone: This specimen includes other DNA sequences encoding the same CDR3. This rearrangement joins TRBV7-2 to TRBJ2-7; the D gene is possibly TRBD2 (5 bases). Germline V gene sequence: CDR1 SGHTA, CDR2 FQGNSA. There are 12 residues in the CDR3. With 2 bases removed from V and 7 bases from J, the gap between germline ends came to 9 bases. The DNA for the CDR3 is TGTGCCAGCAGCTTACGAGGGCAGGAGCAGTACTTC. Amino acids: CASSLRGQEQYF.

The chain has TRBV11-3 and TRBJ2-5, with D possibly being TRBD1 (5 bases). The CDR3 has 13 amino acids. Germline loops: CDR1 SGHNT, CDR2 YENEEA. V shed 3 bases and J shed 0 bases, with 5 bases lying between them. The CDR3 loop is CASSFRDQETQYF. In nucleotides, the CDR3 is TGTGCCAGCAGCTTCAGGGACCAAGAGACCCAGTACTTC. Supplemented by reference TRBV11-3 and TRBJ2-5, the full variable domain reads EAGVVQSPRYKIIEKKQPVAFWCNPISGHNTLYWYLQNLGQGPELLIRYENEEAVDDSQLPKDRFSAERLKGVDSTLKIQPAELGDSAVYLCASSFRDQETQYFGPGTRLLVL.

The chain is built from TRBV5-4 and TRBJ2-5; 9 positions match TRBD1. Trimming removed 0 bases from V and 2 bases from J; junction bases left unmatched: 5. The CDR3 totals 16 residues. Germline CDR1 and CDR2: SGHNT and YYREEE (reference sequence). CDR3 sequence: CASSLAAGTGQETQYF. DNA for the CDR3: TGTGCCAGCAGCTTGGCCGCCGGGACAGGGCAAGAGACCCAGTACTTC.

The V call is TRBV27, the J call TRBJ2-1; D is ambiguous. Germline V lookup: CDR1 MNHEY, CDR2 SMNVEV (reference sequence). V was cut by 2 bases and J by 6 bases, with 17 bases left in between. The CDR3 runs 16 residues. CDR3 sequence reads: CASSLASTPFRNEQFF. The CDR3 region has the DNA TGTGCCAGCAGTTTAGCTAGTACTCCTTTTCGCAATGAGCAGTTCTTC.

The CDR3 here is CASSESFNTEAFF. The CDR3, as DNA: TGTGCCAGCAGTGAATCATTCAACACTGAAGCTTTCTTT. The chain uses TRBV6-1 and TRBJ1-1, with D unresolved. Germline CDR1 is MNHNS and CDR2 is SASEGT. This CDR3 spans 13 amino acids. V was cut by 2 bases and J by 2 bases, with 6 bases left in between.

This chain uses TRBV10-1 with TRBJ2-1; TRBD1 aligns across 9 bases. The CDR3 consists of 16 residues. The V gene end was trimmed by 6 bases and the J gene end by 1 base; junction bases not matched to a gene: 7. Germline CDR1 is WNHNN and CDR2 is SYGVQD (reference sequence). The CDR3 region has the DNA TGCGCCAGCAGCCCAACCGGGACAGGGTCCTACAATGAGCAGTTCTTC. This translates into CASSPTGTGSYNEQFF.